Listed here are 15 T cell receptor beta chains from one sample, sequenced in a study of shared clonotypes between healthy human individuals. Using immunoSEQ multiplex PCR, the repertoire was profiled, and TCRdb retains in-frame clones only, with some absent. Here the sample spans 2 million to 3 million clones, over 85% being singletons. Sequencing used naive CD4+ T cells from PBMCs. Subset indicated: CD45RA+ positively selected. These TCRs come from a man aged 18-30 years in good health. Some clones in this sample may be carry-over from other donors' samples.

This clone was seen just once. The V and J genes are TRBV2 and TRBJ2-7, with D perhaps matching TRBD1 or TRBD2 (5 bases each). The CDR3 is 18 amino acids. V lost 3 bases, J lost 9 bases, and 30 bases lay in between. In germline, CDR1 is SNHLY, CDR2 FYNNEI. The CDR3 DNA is TGTGCCAGCAGTGATTCCGCTATAAACCCAACGGGGAGAGACAGGCAGTACTTC. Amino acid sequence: CASSDSAINPTGRDRQYF.

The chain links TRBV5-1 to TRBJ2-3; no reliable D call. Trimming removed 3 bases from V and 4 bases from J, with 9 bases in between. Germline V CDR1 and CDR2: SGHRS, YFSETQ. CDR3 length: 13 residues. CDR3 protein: CASSYGLPDTQYF. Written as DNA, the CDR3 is TGCGCCAGCAGCTACGGGTTGCCAGATACGCAGTATTTT.

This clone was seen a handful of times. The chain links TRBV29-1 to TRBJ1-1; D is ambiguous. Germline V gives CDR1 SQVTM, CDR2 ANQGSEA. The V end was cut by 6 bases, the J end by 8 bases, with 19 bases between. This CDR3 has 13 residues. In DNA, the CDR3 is TGCAGCGTACACCCTAATTTAGGGCAGGAAGCTTTCTTT. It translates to CSVHPNLGQEAFF.

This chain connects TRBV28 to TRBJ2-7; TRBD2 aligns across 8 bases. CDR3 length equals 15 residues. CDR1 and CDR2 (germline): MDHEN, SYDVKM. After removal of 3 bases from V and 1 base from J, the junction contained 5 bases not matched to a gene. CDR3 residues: CASSLSGGKSYEQYF. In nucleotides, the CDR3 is TGTGCCAGCAGTTTGTCGGGGGGGAAGTCCTACGAGCAGTACTTC.

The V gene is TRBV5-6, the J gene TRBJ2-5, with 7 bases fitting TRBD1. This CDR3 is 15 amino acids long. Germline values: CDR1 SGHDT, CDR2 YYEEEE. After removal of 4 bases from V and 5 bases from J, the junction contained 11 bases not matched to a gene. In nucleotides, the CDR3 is TGTGCCAGCAGCGCACGGCCGGCGACAGGGGAGACCCAGTACTTC. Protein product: CASSARPATGETQYF. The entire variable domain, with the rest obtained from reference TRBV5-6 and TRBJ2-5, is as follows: DAGVTQSPTHLIKTRGQQVTLRCSPKSGHDTVSWYQQALGQGPQFIFQYYEEEERQRGNFPDRFSGHQFPNYSSELNVNALLLGDSALYLCASSARPATGETQYFGPGTRLLVL.

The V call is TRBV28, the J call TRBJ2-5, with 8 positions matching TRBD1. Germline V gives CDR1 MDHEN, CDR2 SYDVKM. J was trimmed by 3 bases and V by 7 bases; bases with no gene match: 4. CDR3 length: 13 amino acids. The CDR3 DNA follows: TGTGCCAGCACCCGGACAGGGAAAGAGACCCAGTACTTC. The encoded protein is CASTRTGKETQYF.

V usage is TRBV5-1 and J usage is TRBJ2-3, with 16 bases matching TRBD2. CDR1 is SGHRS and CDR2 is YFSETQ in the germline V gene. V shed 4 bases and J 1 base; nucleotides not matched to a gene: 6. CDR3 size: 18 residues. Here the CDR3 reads CASSQGGLAGGGTDTQYF. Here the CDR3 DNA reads TGCGCCAGCAGCCAAGGGGGACTAGCGGGAGGGGGCACAGATACGCAGTATTTT.

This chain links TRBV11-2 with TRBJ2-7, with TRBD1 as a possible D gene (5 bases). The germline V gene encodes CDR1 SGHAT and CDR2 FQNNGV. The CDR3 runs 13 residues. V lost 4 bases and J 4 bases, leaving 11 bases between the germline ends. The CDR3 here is CASSSLQVYEQYF. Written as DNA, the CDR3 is TGTGCCAGCAGCTCCCTACAGGTTTACGAGCAGTACTTC.

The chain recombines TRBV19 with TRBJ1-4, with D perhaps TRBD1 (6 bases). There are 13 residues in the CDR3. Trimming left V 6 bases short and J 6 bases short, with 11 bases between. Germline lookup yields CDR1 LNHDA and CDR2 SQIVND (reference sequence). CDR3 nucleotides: TGTGCCAGTAGCCGGGACACTCATGAAAAACTGTTTTTT. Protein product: CASSRDTHEKLFF.

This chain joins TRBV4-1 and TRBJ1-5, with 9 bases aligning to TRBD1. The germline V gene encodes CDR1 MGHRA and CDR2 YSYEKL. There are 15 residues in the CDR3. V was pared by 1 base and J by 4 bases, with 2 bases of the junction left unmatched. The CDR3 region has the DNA TGCGCCAGCAGCCAAGCACAGGGGGCGAATCAGCCCCAGCATTTT. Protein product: CASSQAQGANQPQHF.

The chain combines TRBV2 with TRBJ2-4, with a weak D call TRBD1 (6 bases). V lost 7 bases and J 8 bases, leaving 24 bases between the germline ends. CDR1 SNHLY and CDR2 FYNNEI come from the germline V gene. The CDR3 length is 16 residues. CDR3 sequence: CASTRTAINPGDIQYF. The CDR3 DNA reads TGTGCCAGCACTAGGACAGCCATTAACCCAGGGGACATTCAGTACTTC.

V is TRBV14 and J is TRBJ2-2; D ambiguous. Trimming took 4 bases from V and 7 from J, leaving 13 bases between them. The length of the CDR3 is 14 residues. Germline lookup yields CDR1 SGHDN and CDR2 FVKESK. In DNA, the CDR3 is TGTGCCAGCAGCCGCCTCGACCGCGGCGGGGAGCTGTTTTTT. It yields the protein CASSRLDRGGELFF.

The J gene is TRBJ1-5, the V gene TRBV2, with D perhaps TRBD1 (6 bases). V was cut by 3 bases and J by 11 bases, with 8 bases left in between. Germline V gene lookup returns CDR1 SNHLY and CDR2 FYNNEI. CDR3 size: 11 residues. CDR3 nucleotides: TGTGCCAGCAGTGATGACAGGTCCCAGCATTTT. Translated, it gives CASSDDRSQHF.

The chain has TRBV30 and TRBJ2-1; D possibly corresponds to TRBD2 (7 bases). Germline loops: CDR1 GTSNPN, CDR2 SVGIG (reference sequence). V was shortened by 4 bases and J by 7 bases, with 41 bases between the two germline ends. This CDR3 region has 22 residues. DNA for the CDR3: TGTGCCTGGAAGGGGAAAAGGGGGGCAATGGGTAGGCGGAGCGGGACTATGAATGAGCAGTTCTTC. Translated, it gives CAWKGKRGAMGRRSGTMNEQFF.

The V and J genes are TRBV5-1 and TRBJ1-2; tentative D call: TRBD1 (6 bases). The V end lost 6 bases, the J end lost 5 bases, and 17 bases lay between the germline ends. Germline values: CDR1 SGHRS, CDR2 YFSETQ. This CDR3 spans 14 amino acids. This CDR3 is CASTKTQGPYGYTF. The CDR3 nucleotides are TGCGCCAGCACGAAAACACAGGGTCCGTATGGCTACACCTTC. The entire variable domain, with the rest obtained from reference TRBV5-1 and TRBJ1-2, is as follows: KAGVTQTPRYLIKTRGQQVTLSCSPISGHRSVSWYQQTPGQGLQFLFEYFSETQRNKGNFPGRFSGRQFSNSRSEMNVSTLELGDSALYLCASTKTQGPYGYTFGSGTRLTVV.